These T cell receptor beta chains were read from a single sample in a study of cytomegalovirus exposure and HLA in healthy donors. The method was immunoSEQ multiplex PCR; TCRdb's version includes in-frame clones alone and lacks a portion of them. The table includes 100,000 to 150,000 clones, less than 85% detected once. The material sequenced was PBMCs. The receptors were gathered from a young man in good health and CMV-seropositive. The CDR3 runs from the conserved cysteine through the conserved F or W. D genes are given only for firm matches. Rows give clone size only sometimes, using once, few, many, or a class for an expanded clone.

j_call v_call clone_size d_call cdr3_nt cdr3_aa
TRBJ1-2 TRBV25-1 NA TRBD1 TGTGCCAGCAGTCCTCAAAAGGCTCGGACAGGGTCGGATGGCTACACCTTC CASSPQKARTGSDGYTF
TRBJ1-1 TRBV27 once NA TGTGCCAGCAGCCTAGGGGGAGTAAACACTGAAGCTTTCTTT CASSLGGVNTEAFF
TRBJ2-7 TRBV30 NA NA TGTGCCTGGGACAGAACCTACGAGCAGTACTTC CAWDRTYEQYF
TRBJ1-1 TRBV5-5 NA TRBD1 TGTGCCAGCAGTTACGGGACAGGGGGCACTGAAGCTTTCTTT CASSYGTGGTEAFF
TRBJ2-2 TRBV6-5 NA TRBD2 TGTGCCAGCAGTTATGGGGGAGCGGGGGGCCCCGGGGAGCTGTTTTTT CASSYGGAGGPGELFF
TRBJ1-1 TRBV11-2 NA NA TGTGCCAGCAGCTTAGCGGGAGTCAACACCGAAGCTTTCTTT CASSLAGVNTEAFF
TRBJ2-1 TRBV10-2 NA TRBD2 TGCGCCAGCAGTGTAACCGGGGGGGCTGCCAATGAGCAGTTCTTC CASSVTGGAANEQFF
TRBJ1-1 TRBV10-3 NA TRBD1 TGTGCCATCAAGACAGGGGGCCTGAACACTGAAGCTTTCTTT CAIKTGGLNTEAFF
TRBJ2-7 TRBV1 NA NA TGCACCAGCAGCCAAGAGCCCAAGGACAGACTGTACGAGCAGTACTTC CTSSQEPKDRLYEQYF
TRBJ1-1 TRBV9 NA NA TGTGCCAGCAGCGTAGCAGGGATGAACACTGAAGCTTTCTTT CASSVAGMNTEAFF
TRBJ2-3 TRBV10-2 medium-sized TRBD2 TGCGCCAGCAGTCGGACTAGCGAGTCAGATACGCAGTATTTT CASSRTSESDTQYF
TRBJ2-1 TRBV11-3 once TRBD1 TGTGCCAGCAGCTTAGGGGACAGTCACTACAATGAGCAGTTCTTC CASSLGDSHYNEQFF
TRBJ2-7 TRBV7-6 NA TRBD2 TGTGCCAGCAGCTTATATGGGGGGGGGATCTACGAGCAGTACTTC CASSLYGGGIYEQYF
TRBJ1-2 TRBV30 NA NA TGTGCCTGGAGTGGGGACACCTATGGCTACACCTTC CAWSGDTYGYTF
TRBJ2-1 TRBV19 NA NA TGTGCCAGTAGTATAGCCAGGAACACCTACAATGAGCAGTTCTTC CASSIARNTYNEQFF
TRBJ2-1 TRBV4-2 NA NA TGTGCCAGCAGCCAAGACGAAGGGGTCACCTACAATGAGCAGTTCTTC CASSQDEGVTYNEQFF
TRBJ2-5 TRBV28 NA TRBD2 TGTGCCAGCAGTCTCCCCCTAGCGGGGCGGGAGACCCAGTACTTC CASSLPLAGRETQYF
TRBJ2-3 TRBV2 NA NA TGTGCCAGCAGTGAACAGACAGATACGCAGTATTTT CASSEQTDTQYF
TRBJ2-7 TRBV20-1 NA NA TGCAGTGTACGGGGGGCCCACGAGCAGTACTTC CSVRGAHEQYF
TRBJ1-4 TRBV28 NA NA TGTGCCAGCAGTCCTCTAAATGAAAAACTGTTTTTT CASSPLNEKLFF
TRBJ2-1 TRBV19 NA NA TGTGCCAGTAGTATAGAGAGGGGGGAGCAGTTCTTC CASSIERGEQFF
TRBJ1-2 TRBV19 NA NA TGTGCCAGTGAACGACAGGCAGGCCTTAACTATGGCTACACCTTC CASERQAGLNYGYTF
TRBJ1-3 TRBV6-5 once TRBD1 TGTGTCAGCAGTACCGGACAGGGTTTTGGAAACACCATATATTTT CVSSTGQGFGNTIYF
TRBJ2-7 TRBV13 NA NA TGTGCCAGCAGCTTGGGTTCGGGATCCTCCTACGAGCAGTACTTC CASSLGSGSSYEQYF
TRBJ1-1 TRBV19 NA TRBD1 TGTGCCACCAACCTCCGGGACAGGGGGCTCACTGAAGCTTTCTTT CATNLRDRGLTEAFF
TRBJ2-7 TRBV7-9 NA TRBD1 TGTGCCAGCAGCTCCCTCGGGGGACAGGGCTACGAGCAGTACTTC CASSSLGGQGYEQYF
TRBJ2-7 TRBV9 NA TRBD2 TGTGCCAGCAGCGTATCCGATAGCGGGGGGAGCTCCTACGAGCAGTACTTC CASSVSDSGGSSYEQYF
TRBJ2-1 TRBV7-8 NA TRBD1 TGTGCCAGCAGCCCTCCAGGGGGCGAGCAGTTCTTC CASSPPGGEQFF
TRBJ2-2 TRBV6-4 NA NA TGTGCCAGCAGTCCCCAGACAGAAGCCCTCGGGAACACCGGGGAGCTGTTTTTT CASSPQTEALGNTGELFF
TRBJ1-5 TRBV19 NA NA TGTGCCAGTAGTTCTCTTGGGGAGGGGGGACAGCCCCAGCATTTT CASSSLGEGGQPQHF
TRBJ1-1 TRBV9 NA NA TGTGCCAGCAGCCCCCCGTCGACAGGAACTGAAGCTTTCTTT CASSPPSTGTEAFF
TRBJ2-7 TRBV29-1 NA NA TGCAGCGTTGAGGAGGGGGCCGGCCTCTACGAGCAGTACTTC CSVEEGAGLYEQYF
TRBJ2-7 TRBV6-5 NA TRBD1 TGTGCCAGCAGTGGGGGACAGGGTTCCTACGAGCAGTACTTC CASSGGQGSYEQYF
TRBJ1-5 TRBV15 NA NA TGTGCCACCAGCCCCGACCAGACTTATAGCAATCAGCCCCAGCATTTT CATSPDQTYSNQPQHF
TRBJ2-3 TRBV19 once TRBD2 TGTGCCAGTAGTATAGAGGGTTGGGGACTAGCGGACCTACCCACAGATACGCAGTATTTT CASSIEGWGLADLPTDTQYF
TRBJ2-5 TRBV2 NA TRBD1 TGTGCCAGCAGTCTAGGGACAGAGCAAGAGACCCAGTACTTC CASSLGTEQETQYF
TRBJ1-6 TRBV30 NA NA TGTGCCTGGAGTGAACAGGGTTGGTCACCCCTCCACTTT CAWSEQGWSPLHF